This T cell receptor (beta chain) was documented in a study of breast tumors, draining lymph nodes, adjacent tissues. Per the germline V gene, CDR1 is SGHNT and CDR2 is YYREEE (reference sequence). This CDR3 spans 19 amino acids. V lost 2 bases, J lost 4 bases, and 9 bases stayed unmatched. The study, taken as a whole, reports: Findings are consistent with lymph node origin and intratumoral expansion of most tumor T cells. Tumor and nontumor repertoires were significantly more similar in luminal-like than in basal-like breast cancer. Tumors had less TCR diversity than lymph nodes, more than nontumor tissue. That most tumor T cells come from lymph nodes remained unproven.

TCRdb fed the multiplex PCR reads into MiXCR, producing one record per CDR3 protein. The sample consists of approximately 210,000 distinct CDR3 sequences, about 32% of them appearing once. This clonotype showed up many times. Its antigen is currently unknown. The lymph nodes were axillary draining lymph nodes from breast cancer patients. This clonotype was sampled from a female donor with breast cancer. Some clones in this sample may be carry-over from other donors' samples. Sequencing was carried out using axillary lymph node tissue. This sequence joins TRBV5-4 and TRBJ2-1, with 16 nucleotides matching TRBD2. The CDR3 is CASSFPGLAGGSQYNEQFF. The DNA of the CDR3 is TGTGCCAGCAGCTTTCCGGGACTAGCGGGAGGGAGTCAATACAATGAGCAGTTCTTC. Looking up the rest from reference TRBV5-4 and TRBJ2-1 gives the full variable domain: ETGVTQSPTHLIKTRGQQVTLRCSSQSGHNTVSWYQQALGQGPQFIFQYYREEENGRGNFPPRFSGLQFPNYSSELNVNALELDDSALYLCASSFPGLAGGSQYNEQFFGPGTRLTVL.